A single sample is the source of the 26 T cell receptor beta chains below, sequenced in a study of cytomegalovirus exposure and HLA in healthy donors (dated by TCRdb to about 2017). Receptor libraries were prepared by the immunoSEQ multiplex PCR assay. For the multiplex PCR, a mixture combining 60 forward primers for TCR Vbeta segments and 13 reverse primers for TCR Jbeta segments was used. Drawn from immuneACCESS, this table holds only the in-frame rearrangements with V and J called that TCRdb kept. Clones are partly lost; checked studies trace under half to an unresolved V gene and leave the rest unexplained. The sample data list about 120,000 clones, and 80% of these were observed just once. More than 1% of the sample rests with the top ten. The sequencing input was PBMCs. The source of these receptors is a female donor in good health and CMV-seronegative.

The chain recombines TRBV10-1 with TRBJ2-7; no clear D gene. The CDR3 sequence is 12 residues long. The V end lost 3 bases, the J end lost 6 bases, and 9 bases lay between the germline ends. CDR1 and CDR2 from the germline V gene are WNHNN and SYGVQD (reference sequence). The CDR3 DNA reads TGCGCCAGCAGTGATCCCGGTAGCGAGCAGTACTTC. Residues: CASSDPGSEQYF.

The chain is built from TRBV5-1 and TRBJ2-3; TRBD2 aligns across 11 bases. V trimming: 0 bases; J trimming: 2 bases; junction bases outside the gene matches: 2. Per germline, CDR1 SGHRS and CDR2 YFSETQ. This CDR3 has 16 residues. The CDR3 nucleotides read TGCGCCAGCAGCTTGGGACTAGCGGGAACCACAGATACGCAGTATTTT. Protein sequence: CASSLGLAGTTDTQYF. The entire variable domain, with the rest obtained from reference TRBV5-1 and TRBJ2-3, is as follows: KAGVTQTPRYLIKTRGQQVTLSCSPISGHRSVSWYQQTPGQGLQFLFEYFSETQRNKGNFPGRFSGRQFSNSRSEMNVSTLELGDSALYLCASSLGLAGTTDTQYFGPGTRLTVL.

This clone was recorded a few times. The chain carries TRBV6-1 and TRBJ2-5; TRBD1 matches at 9 bases. CDR3 length: 16 amino acids. Germline values: CDR1 MNHNS, CDR2 SASEGT. Trimming cost V 4 bases and J 1 base; bases outside gene matches: 7. The CDR3 nucleotides read TGTGCCAGCAGTGCTTCCCGGGACAGGGTCCAAGAGACCCAGTACTTC. It encodes CASSASRDRVQETQYF.

This clone has only a few counts. CDR3 sequence: CASSFEGYGYTF. The CDR3 DNA is TGTGCCAGCAGTTTTGAGGGATATGGCTACACCTTC. The V and J genes are TRBV28 and TRBJ1-2; D call uncertain. Trimming stripped 3 bases from V and 5 bases from J, with 7 bases between. The CDR3 extends over 12 amino acids. CDR1 and CDR2 from the germline V gene are MDHEN and SYDVKM.

The chain has TRBV19 and TRBJ2-5; 8 bases agree with TRBD2. Per the germline V gene, CDR1 is LNHDA and CDR2 is SQIVND (reference sequence). The V gene end was trimmed by 6 bases and the J gene end by 5 bases; junction bases not matched to a gene: 8. This CDR3 is 14 amino acids long. Here the CDR3 DNA reads TGTGCCAGTAGCCGCGCGGGGGGCTATGAGACCCAGTACTTC. It translates to CASSRAGGYETQYF.

The chain employs TRBV11-3 and TRBJ1-3, with D unresolved. With 1 base removed from V and 4 bases from J, the gap between germline ends came to 8 bases. This CDR3 is 14 amino acids long. Germline loops: CDR1 SGHNT, CDR2 YENEEA. CDR3 in amino acids: CASSLGYPGNTIYF. CDR3 nucleotides: TGTGCCAGCAGCTTAGGCTACCCGGGAAACACCATATATTTT.

The chain uses TRBV9 and TRBJ2-3; the D is unclear. Germline loops: CDR1 SGDLS, CDR2 YYNGEE. V dropped 0 bases and J dropped 0 bases, with 11 bases sitting between them. The CDR3 length is 16 residues. DNA for the CDR3: TGTGCCAGCAGCGTAGGGAGCGCAGCTAGCACAGATACGCAGTATTTT. Translated, it gives CASSVGSAASTDTQYF.

The chain joins TRBV6-5 to TRBJ2-1; D is possibly TRBD1 (6 bases). CDR3 length: 15 residues. Germline CDR1 MNHEY, CDR2 SVGAGI. V was clipped by 6 bases and J by 15 bases, with 27 bases between them. The CDR3 nucleotides are TGTGCCAGCAGAGGGGCTTCCGGGACAAAAGACTCCTGGTTCTTC. Its translation is CASRGASGTKDSWFF.

This clone was observed a few times. This chain links TRBV18 with TRBJ2-5, with D maybe TRBD2 (6 bases). Trimming removed 3 bases from V and 3 bases from J, with 8 bases in between. The CDR3 is 13 residues long. CDR1 is KGHSH and CDR2 is LQKENI in the germline V gene. This CDR3 is CASSPAGKETQYF. For the CDR3, the DNA is TGTGCCAGCTCACCCGCGGGGAAAGAGACCCAGTACTTC.

On this clone itself: The junction and the germline gene differ at one end; a read error may be behind it. J is TRBJ2-2 and V is TRBV7-9; D is unclear. Germline V gives CDR1 SEHNR, CDR2 FQNEAQ (reference sequence). The CDR3 runs 17 residues. CDR3 protein: CSSSNTYIAENTGELFF. For the CDR3, the DNA is TGTTCCAGCAGCAATACCTATATCGCGGAGAACACCGGGGAGCTGTTTTTT. Full variable domain (missing parts from reference TRBV7-9 and TRBJ2-2): DTGVSQNPRHKITKRGQNVTFRCDPISEHNRLYWYRQTLGQGPEFLTYFQNEAQLEKSRLLSDRFSAERPKGSFSTLEIQRTEQGDSAMYLCSSSNTYIAENTGELFFGEGSRLTVL.

The chain couples TRBV13 to TRBJ2-5, with TRBD1 identical over 10 bases. Germline V lookup: CDR1 PRHDT, CDR2 FYEKMQ (reference sequence). V gave up 5 bases and J gave up 4 bases; unmatched junction bases: 4. The CDR3 totals 14 residues. The DNA of the CDR3 is TGTGCCAGCAGCCTGGGACAGGGGCTAGAGACCCAGTACTTC. It yields the protein CASSLGQGLETQYF.

This clone was seen only a few times. This chain uses TRBV5-1 with TRBJ2-3; 8 bases line up with TRBD2. The CDR3 consists of 15 residues. The J segment lost 2 bases and the V segment lost 2 bases, leaving 4 bases of the junction unmatched. Germline lookup yields CDR1 SGHRS and CDR2 YFSETQ. This CDR3 reads CASSFGGGNTDTQYF. The CDR3 DNA follows: TGCGCCAGCAGCTTCGGGGGGGGGAACACAGATACGCAGTATTTT.

The V gene is TRBV2, the J gene TRBJ2-5; possibly TRBD1 for D (5 bases). Near its end, the DNA agrees better with TRBJ2-7, so the J call may be wrong. Germline loops: CDR1 SNHLY, CDR2 FYNNEI. The CDR3 is 14 amino acids. In DNA form, the CDR3 reads TGTGCCACCCTGAAGACAGTTAATTCCTACGAGCAGTACTTC. The encoded protein is CATLKTVNSYEQYF.

This clone has a handful of counts. The rearrangement joins TRBV15 to TRBJ2-5; D is possibly TRBD2 (5 bases). CDR1 and CDR2 from the germline V gene are LNHNV and YYDKDF (reference sequence). This CDR3 region has 18 residues. Trimming removed 1 base at V and 1 base at J, with 19 bases between. CDR3 sequence (DNA): TGTGCCACCAGCAGAGGCTCCCTGGGCGGGCCTCCCCAAGAGACCCAGTACTTC. Amino acids: CATSRGSLGGPPQETQYF.

The rearrangement uses TRBV5-1 and TRBJ1-4, with D possibly being TRBD1 (6 bases). V was pared by 0 bases and J by 7 bases, with 7 bases between. The length of the CDR3 is 13 residues. The germline V gene has CDR1 SGHRS and CDR2 YFSETQ. The CDR3 DNA sequence: TGCGCCAGCAGCTTGGACAGGGCTGAAAAACTGTTTTTT. Its translation is CASSLDRAEKLFF.

The chain combines TRBV28 with TRBJ2-5; 7 nucleotides align to TRBD1. Trimming at V came to 6 bases and at J to 5 bases, leaving 6 bases not matched to a gene. Germline lookup yields CDR1 MDHEN and CDR2 SYDVKM. The CDR3 has 13 residues. The CDR3 DNA reads TGTGCCAGCAGGCCCACAGGGGTCGAGACCCAGTACTTC. It encodes CASRPTGVETQYF.

The gene calls are TRBV19 and TRBJ2-1; 10 bases align to TRBD2. The CDR3 spans 15 residues. The trim removed 5 bases at V and 9 bases at J, leaving 10 bases unmatched. Germline CDR1 and CDR2: LNHDA and SQIVND (reference sequence). The CDR3 is CASSVPSGGRTEQFF. The CDR3 DNA reads as TGTGCCAGTAGTGTCCCTAGCGGGGGCCGGACTGAGCAGTTCTTC.

With respect to this clone: Its ends do not fully match the called genes, so a read error is possible. The chain employs TRBV28 and TRBJ2-7, with a possible D match to TRBD1 (6 bases). In germline, CDR1 is MDHEN, CDR2 SYDVKM. CDR3 length: 13 residues. CDR3 nucleotide sequence: TGTGCCAGCACAGGACAGTCGCCCTACGCGCAGTACTTC. It specifies CASTGQSPYAQYF.

The rearrangement uses TRBV11-2 and TRBJ1-6, with 8 nucleotides matching TRBD1. CDR3 length: 16 residues. Looked up from germline, CDR1 is SGHAT and CDR2 is FQNNGV. Unmatched junction bases numbered 6, after V lost 4 bases and J lost 4 bases. CDR3 residues: CASSSGQGPYNSPLHF. The CDR3 nucleotides are TGTGCCAGCAGCTCCGGACAGGGCCCTTATAATTCACCCCTCCACTTT.

As concerns this clone: A junction boundary mismatches the germline segment, possibly from a read error. In the same sample, other DNA sequences code for this CDR3. V usage is TRBV9 and J usage is TRBJ1-2; D remains ambiguous. The CDR3 length is 12 residues. Germline values: CDR1 SGDLS, CDR2 YYNGEE. The CDR3 spells CASSVGHNGYTF. CDR3 DNA sequence: TGTGCCAGCAGCGTAGGACACAATGGCTACACCTTT.

The rearrangement links TRBV7-3 to TRBJ2-3; a possible D gene is TRBD2 (6 bases). V gave up 2 bases and J gave up 4 bases, with 19 bases separating them. The CDR3 consists of 17 residues. Germline V gene sequence: CDR1 SGHTA, CDR2 FQGTGA. CDR3 sequence: CASSLVQSGYGPDTQYF. CDR3 DNA: TGTGCCAGCAGCTTAGTACAGAGCGGGTACGGCCCAGATACGCAGTATTTT. Full variable domain (remainder filled in from reference TRBV7-3 and TRBJ2-3): GAGVSQTPSNKVTEKGKYVELRCDPISGHTALYWYRQSLGQGPEFLIYFQGTGAADDSGLPNDRFFAVRPEGSVSTLKIQRTERGDSAVYLCASSLVQSGYGPDTQYFGPGTRLTVL.

In DNA, the CDR3 is TGCAGCGTTGCTCGGGGGGCGAACTATGGCTACACCTTC. It encodes CSVARGANYGYTF. This chain uses TRBV29-1 with TRBJ1-2; D is possibly TRBD1 (6 bases). Looked up from germline, CDR1 is SQVTM and CDR2 is ANQGSEA. Trimming took 4 bases from V and 2 from J, leaving 11 bases between them. This CDR3 is 13 amino acids long.

The genes are TRBV5-1 and TRBJ2-3; TRBD2 matches 10 bases. Trimming at V came to 2 bases and at J to 3 bases, leaving 9 bases not matched to a gene. CDR1 and CDR2 from the germline V gene are SGHRS and YFSETQ. This CDR3 contains 17 residues. The CDR3 region is CASSLPGLAFGTDTQYF. Written as DNA, the CDR3 is TGCGCCAGCAGCTTACCGGGACTAGCGTTTGGTACAGATACGCAGTATTTT.

The rearrangement links TRBV6-1 to TRBJ2-7; TRBD2 matches at 9 bases. The CDR3 sequence is 15 residues long. V dropped 0 bases and J dropped 5; count of bases not matched to a gene: 5. Per the germline V gene, CDR1 is MNHNS and CDR2 is SASEGT. The CDR3 DNA sequence: TGTGCCAGCAGTGAAGCTGGGACTAGCCGACACGAGCAGTACTTC. Amino acid sequence: CASSEAGTSRHEQYF.

V and J are TRBV7-8 and TRBJ2-7; D is uncertain. The CDR3 has 13 amino acids. Germline lookup yields CDR1 SGHVS and CDR2 FQNEAQ. Trimming took 2 bases from V and 3 from J, leaving 8 bases between them. The CDR3 sequence is CASSLNGDYEQYF. The CDR3 nucleotides are TGTGCCAGCAGCTTAAATGGAGACTACGAGCAGTACTTC.

The rearrangement joins TRBV6-1 to TRBJ1-5; no definite D call. The V end was cut by 0 bases, the J end by 9 bases, with 15 bases between. Looked up from germline, CDR1 is MNHNS and CDR2 is SASEGT. This CDR3 has 15 residues. The CDR3 bases are TGTGCCAGCAGTGAAGCGCGGGAGGGCGGGCGGCCCCAGCATTTT. Protein product: CASSEAREGGRPQHF.